This TCR beta chain originates from a study of OX40 agonist ivuxolimab in advanced cancers. Study details: Patients were infused with ivuxolimab every 2 weeks at 0.01 to 10 mg/kg. Study-wide points: Some nonresponders likewise displayed low normalized T-cell clonal expansion. CD4+ and CD8+ blood T cells expanded clonally by week 6 at 0.1 to 3.0 mg/kg.

A history of autoimmune disease or systemic immunosuppression excluded patients. As for this clone: Its antigen is still unknown.

Produced via immunoSEQ multiplex PCR; TCRdb's table is partial and in-frame only. This table holds about 59,000 clones, around 87% found once. The V and J ends lost 4 bases and 2 bases, in that order; junction bases with no gene match: 9. CDR3 size: 16 residues. The V gene's germline CDR1 is SGHRS and CDR2 YFSETQ. The chain is built from TRBV5-1 and TRBJ2-1; the match to TRBD2 covers 7 bases. The sample was CD4+ or CD8+ T cells sorted from blood, taken in a trial of the OX40 agonist ivuxolimab. The receptor was derived from an adult with an advanced solid tumor such as melanoma, head and neck, liver or kidney cancer. CDR3 residues: CASSQSGGGAYNEQFF. The DNA for the CDR3 is TGCGCCAGCAGCCAGAGTGGCGGGGGAGCCTACAATGAGCAGTTCTTC.